Listed below are T cell receptor beta chains from one sample, sequenced in a study of shared clonotypes between healthy human individuals. TCRdb's table, derived via immunoSEQ multiplex PCR, lists solely in-frame clones and lacks some. Of approximately 2,300,000 clones listed, just under 95% are singletons. The sample comprised naive CD4+ T cells from PBMCs. The receptors derive from a young man in good health. Some clones in this sample may be carry-over from other donors' samples. Each CDR3 is given with its conserved first and last residue. The order of the fields is CDR3 length, clone size, V gene, D gene, J gene, CDR3 protein, CDR3 DNA. D genes are given only for firm matches. Expanded clones are given a class, and other clones once, few, many or no size at all.

cdr3_length: 14; clone_size: -; v_call: TRBV19; d_call: -; j_call: TRBJ2-7; cdr3_aa: CASSSTGYSYEQYF; cdr3_nt: TGTGCCAGTAGTAGCACAGGGTACTCCTACGAGCAGTACTTC
cdr3_length: 15; clone_size: -; v_call: TRBV5-1; d_call: -; j_call: TRBJ1-2; cdr3_aa: CASSWGLADQYGYTF; cdr3_nt: TGCGCCAGCAGCTGGGGATTGGCGGATCAATATGGCTACACCTTC
cdr3_length: 15; clone_size: -; v_call: TRBV11-3; d_call: TRBD2; j_call: TRBJ2-3; cdr3_aa: CASSSSGTNTDTQYF; cdr3_nt: TGTGCCAGCAGCTCATCCGGGACTAACACAGATACGCAGTATTTT
cdr3_length: 15; clone_size: -; v_call: TRBV10-3; d_call: TRBD1; j_call: TRBJ1-5; cdr3_aa: CAISRTGEGNQPQHF; cdr3_nt: TGTGCCATCAGTAGGACAGGGGAGGGCAATCAGCCCCAGCATTTT
cdr3_length: 16; clone_size: -; v_call: TRBV19; d_call: -; j_call: TRBJ2-7; cdr3_aa: CATKRAGEDLSYEQYF; cdr3_nt: TGTGCCACCAAAAGGGCCGGGGAAGACCTCTCCTACGAGCAGTACTTC
cdr3_length: 15; clone_size: once; v_call: TRBV27; d_call: TRBD1; j_call: TRBJ1-3; cdr3_aa: CASRPDRESGNTIYF; cdr3_nt: TGTGCCAGCAGACCGGACAGGGAATCTGGAAACACCATATATTTT
cdr3_length: 14; clone_size: -; v_call: TRBV28; d_call: -; j_call: TRBJ2-7; cdr3_aa: CASTPGGSSYEQYF; cdr3_nt: TGTGCCAGCACCCCCGGAGGGTCCTCCTACGAGCAGTACTTC
cdr3_length: 15; clone_size: -; v_call: TRBV5-1; d_call: TRBD1; j_call: TRBJ1-2; cdr3_aa: CASSLGGTGNYGYTF; cdr3_nt: TGCGCCAGCAGCTTGGGGGGGACAGGAAACTATGGCTACACCTTC
cdr3_length: 13; clone_size: -; v_call: TRBV28; d_call: -; j_call: TRBJ2-7; cdr3_aa: CASSWNWSDGQYF; cdr3_nt: TGTGCCAGCAGTTGGAACTGGAGCGACGGGCAGTACTTC
cdr3_length: 14; clone_size: -; v_call: TRBV29-1; d_call: TRBD2; j_call: TRBJ2-1; cdr3_aa: CSVSGRYSYNEQFF; cdr3_nt: TGCAGCGTTAGCGGGAGGTACTCCTACAATGAGCAGTTCTTC
cdr3_length: 14; clone_size: few; v_call: TRBV7-2; d_call: -; j_call: TRBJ1-5; cdr3_aa: CASSLRRDVQPQHF; cdr3_nt: TGTGCCAGCAGCCTTCGCAGGGACGTGCAGCCCCAGCATTTT
cdr3_length: 13; clone_size: -; v_call: TRBV5-1; d_call: -; j_call: TRBJ2-7; cdr3_aa: CASSTGNTYEQYF; cdr3_nt: TGCGCCAGCAGCACGGGGAATACCTACGAGCAGTACTTC
cdr3_length: 16; clone_size: -; v_call: TRBV18; d_call: -; j_call: TRBJ1-5; cdr3_aa: CASSPLIRAGDQPQHF; cdr3_nt: TGTGCCAGCTCACCACTGATCAGGGCAGGGGATCAGCCCCAGCATTTT
cdr3_length: 14; clone_size: -; v_call: TRBV30; d_call: TRBD2; j_call: TRBJ2-7; cdr3_aa: CAWLGTSASYEQYF; cdr3_nt: TGTGCCTGGCTCGGGACTAGTGCTTCCTACGAGCAGTACTTC
cdr3_length: 15; clone_size: -; v_call: TRBV7-9; d_call: -; j_call: TRBJ1-1; cdr3_aa: CASSLEALGGTEAFF; cdr3_nt: TGTGCCAGCAGCTTAGAAGCTTTAGGGGGCACTGAAGCTTTCTTT
cdr3_length: 18; clone_size: -; v_call: TRBV7-2; d_call: TRBD1; j_call: TRBJ1-5; cdr3_aa: CASSLARGQGFGNQPQHF; cdr3_nt: TGTGCCAGCAGCTTAGCCCGGGGACAGGGATTTGGCAATCAGCCCCAGCATTTT
cdr3_length: 16; clone_size: few; v_call: TRBV30; d_call: -; j_call: TRBJ1-4; cdr3_aa: CAWSVQERGRDEKLFF; cdr3_nt: TGTGCCTGGAGTGTACAGGAGAGGGGGAGGGATGAAAAACTGTTTTTT
cdr3_length: 19; clone_size: -; v_call: TRBV11-2; d_call: TRBD2; j_call: TRBJ2-2; cdr3_aa: CASSPRLVLAGKGTGELFF; cdr3_nt: TGTGCCAGCAGCCCCCGGCTGGTACTAGCGGGAAAAGGCACCGGGGAGCTGTTTTTT
cdr3_length: 16; clone_size: -; v_call: TRBV14; d_call: TRBD1; j_call: TRBJ1-2; cdr3_aa: CASSPGTGRGSYGYTF; cdr3_nt: TGTGCCAGCAGCCCCGGGACAGGGAGAGGTAGTTATGGCTACACCTTC
cdr3_length: 21; clone_size: -; v_call: TRBV28; d_call: -; j_call: TRBJ2-7; cdr3_aa: CASSSLDTTPDRLEGSYEQYF; cdr3_nt: TGTGCCAGCAGTTCCCTCGATACTACTCCGGACAGGCTGGAGGGGTCATACGAGCAGTACTTC
cdr3_length: 13; clone_size: -; v_call: TRBV30; d_call: -; j_call: TRBJ2-7; cdr3_aa: CAWSAMTPPEQYF; cdr3_nt: TGTGCCTGGAGTGCCATGACTCCCCCCGAGCAGTACTTC
cdr3_length: 15; clone_size: -; v_call: TRBV28; d_call: -; j_call: TRBJ2-7; cdr3_aa: CASRNSGSWGYEQYF; cdr3_nt: TGTGCCAGCAGGAATTCCGGATCCTGGGGGTACGAGCAGTACTTC
cdr3_length: 15; clone_size: -; v_call: TRBV19; d_call: -; j_call: TRBJ2-2; cdr3_aa: CASSTGLMNTGELFF; cdr3_nt: TGTGCCAGTAGTACCGGACTTATGAACACCGGGGAGCTGTTTTTT
cdr3_length: 18; clone_size: once; v_call: TRBV5-3; d_call: TRBD2; j_call: TRBJ2-3; cdr3_aa: CARSRVVEESGATDTQYF; cdr3_nt: TGTGCCAGAAGCCGGGTTGTGGAGGAGAGCGGGGCCACAGATACGCAGTATTTT
cdr3_length: 15; clone_size: once; v_call: TRBV7-2; d_call: -; j_call: TRBJ2-3; cdr3_aa: CASSLVAGITDTQYF; cdr3_nt: TGTGCCAGCAGCTTAGTCGCAGGTATCACAGATACGCAGTATTTT
cdr3_length: 14; clone_size: -; v_call: TRBV9; d_call: -; j_call: TRBJ1-1; cdr3_aa: CASSVDVRNTEAFF; cdr3_nt: TGTGCCAGCAGCGTAGATGTCAGAAACACTGAAGCTTTCTTT
cdr3_length: 13; clone_size: few; v_call: TRBV2; d_call: -; j_call: TRBJ1-1; cdr3_aa: CASRKDRNTEAFF; cdr3_nt: TGTGCCAGCAGAAAGGACAGGAACACTGAAGCTTTCTTT
cdr3_length: 16; clone_size: -; v_call: TRBV7-3; d_call: TRBD2; j_call: TRBJ2-2; cdr3_aa: CASSPRGGADTGELFF; cdr3_nt: TGTGCCAGCAGCCCCCGGGGGGGAGCGGACACCGGGGAGCTGTTTTTT
cdr3_length: 12; clone_size: -; v_call: TRBV27; d_call: -; j_call: TRBJ1-4; cdr3_aa: CASSFRGGKLFF; cdr3_nt: TGTGCCAGCAGTTTTCGGGGGGGAAAACTGTTTTTT
cdr3_length: 18; clone_size: -; v_call: TRBV7-2; d_call: TRBD1; j_call: TRBJ2-7; cdr3_aa: CASSLAIWTGRSSYEQYF; cdr3_nt: TGTGCCAGCAGCTTAGCGATATGGACAGGGCGGAGCTCCTACGAGCAGTACTTC
cdr3_length: 16; clone_size: -; v_call: TRBV18; d_call: TRBD1; j_call: TRBJ2-7; cdr3_aa: CASSPLWTGIAYEQYF; cdr3_nt: TGTGCCAGCTCACCGCTTTGGACAGGGATCGCCTACGAGCAGTACTTC
cdr3_length: 13; clone_size: -; v_call: TRBV30; d_call: -; j_call: TRBJ1-5; cdr3_aa: CAWSSQGRQPQHF; cdr3_nt: TGTGCCTGGAGTTCCCAGGGGCGTCAGCCCCAGCATTTT
cdr3_length: 15; clone_size: -; v_call: TRBV11-2; d_call: TRBD2; j_call: TRBJ2-3; cdr3_aa: CASRHSGGNTDTQYF; cdr3_nt: TGTGCCAGCAGGCATAGCGGGGGAAACACAGATACGCAGTATTTT
cdr3_length: 15; clone_size: -; v_call: TRBV5-6; d_call: TRBD2; j_call: TRBJ2-1; cdr3_aa: CASSIRGLASNEQFF; cdr3_nt: TGTGCCAGCAGCATTCGTGGACTAGCTTCCAATGAGCAGTTCTTC
cdr3_length: 14; clone_size: -; v_call: TRBV6-6; d_call: -; j_call: TRBJ1-3; cdr3_aa: CASSQQYSGNTIYF; cdr3_nt: TGTGCCAGCAGCCAACAATACTCTGGAAACACCATATATTTT
cdr3_length: 12; clone_size: -; v_call: TRBV6-1; d_call: -; j_call: TRBJ1-5; cdr3_aa: CASSSGDQPQHF; cdr3_nt: TGTGCCAGCAGTTCGGGGGATCAGCCCCAGCATTTT
cdr3_length: 16; clone_size: -; v_call: TRBV28; d_call: -; j_call: TRBJ1-1; cdr3_aa: CASSSPPSRSGTEAFF; cdr3_nt: TGTGCCAGCAGTTCCCCGCCATCTCGGTCAGGCACTGAAGCTTTCTTT
cdr3_length: 13; clone_size: -; v_call: TRBV10-3; d_call: -; j_call: TRBJ2-7; cdr3_aa: CAISEWSSYEQYF; cdr3_nt: TGTGCCATCAGTGAGTGGTCCTCCTACGAGCAGTACTTC
cdr3_length: 11; clone_size: -; v_call: TRBV5-6; d_call: -; j_call: TRBJ2-7; cdr3_aa: CASSFDHEQYF; cdr3_nt: TGTGCCAGCAGCTTTGACCACGAGCAGTACTTC
cdr3_length: 15; clone_size: -; v_call: TRBV9; d_call: TRBD2; j_call: TRBJ2-1; cdr3_aa: CASSEREGLYNEQFF; cdr3_nt: TGTGCCAGCAGCGAGCGGGAGGGCCTTTACAATGAGCAGTTCTTC
cdr3_length: 17; clone_size: -; v_call: TRBV4-3; d_call: TRBD1; j_call: TRBJ2-3; cdr3_aa: CASSQSQGTGGTDTQYF; cdr3_nt: TGCGCCAGCAGCCAATCCCAGGGGACAGGGGGCACAGATACGCAGTATTTT
cdr3_length: 13; clone_size: -; v_call: TRBV7-9; d_call: -; j_call: TRBJ2-1; cdr3_aa: CASSQGRYNEQFF; cdr3_nt: TGTGCCAGCAGCCAAGGACGGTACAATGAGCAGTTCTTC
cdr3_length: 16; clone_size: -; v_call: TRBV7-9; d_call: -; j_call: TRBJ2-3; cdr3_aa: CASRSYVGQTADTQYF; cdr3_nt: TGTGCCAGCAGAAGCTACGTCGGGCAGACAGCTGATACGCAGTATTTT
cdr3_length: 11; clone_size: few; v_call: TRBV28; d_call: -; j_call: TRBJ1-2; cdr3_aa: CASSRWGGYTF; cdr3_nt: TGTGCCAGCAGCCGTTGGGGAGGCTACACCTTC
cdr3_length: 19; clone_size: -; v_call: TRBV29-1; d_call: TRBD2; j_call: TRBJ2-1; cdr3_aa: CSVLHGLAGGQRSYNEQFF; cdr3_nt: TGCAGCGTCCTCCACGGACTAGCGGGAGGTCAAAGGTCCTACAATGAGCAGTTCTTC
cdr3_length: 14; clone_size: -; v_call: TRBV7-9; d_call: TRBD1; j_call: TRBJ2-3; cdr3_aa: CASSLQGALGTQYF; cdr3_nt: TGTGCCAGCAGCTTACAGGGGGCGTTGGGTACGCAGTATTTT
cdr3_length: 14; clone_size: -; v_call: TRBV12-2; d_call: -; j_call: TRBJ2-7; cdr3_aa: CASRGGTSYYEQYF; cdr3_nt: TGTGCAAGTCGAGGTGGGACATCTTATTACGAGCAGTACTTC
cdr3_length: 14; clone_size: -; v_call: TRBV2; d_call: -; j_call: TRBJ1-5; cdr3_aa: CASSVESGDQPQHF; cdr3_nt: TGTGCCAGCAGTGTAGAATCCGGGGATCAGCCCCAGCATTTT
cdr3_length: 14; clone_size: -; v_call: TRBV27; d_call: TRBD1; j_call: TRBJ2-7; cdr3_aa: CASRATGASYEQYF; cdr3_nt: TGTGCCAGCAGAGCGACAGGGGCCTCCTACGAGCAGTACTTC
cdr3_length: 16; clone_size: once; v_call: TRBV4-1; d_call: -; j_call: TRBJ1-4; cdr3_aa: CASSRGTTPTNEKLFF; cdr3_nt: TGCGCCAGCAGCCGAGGGACTACACCAACTAATGAAAAACTGTTTTTT
cdr3_length: 15; clone_size: -; v_call: TRBV25-1; d_call: -; j_call: TRBJ1-5; cdr3_aa: CASSASEAAGRPQHF; cdr3_nt: TGTGCCAGCAGTGCATCCGAGGCGGCAGGTCGGCCCCAGCATTTT
cdr3_length: 15; clone_size: -; v_call: TRBV19; d_call: TRBD1; j_call: TRBJ1-5; cdr3_aa: CASSIDRGLRQPQHF; cdr3_nt: TGTGCCAGTAGTATTGACAGGGGACTCCGTCAGCCCCAGCATTTT